Listed below are T cell receptor beta chains from one sample, sequenced in a study of regulatory T cells in long-lasting Graves disease. One entry per CDR3 protein, called by TCRdb with MiXCR from the multiplex PCR reads. The sample holds under 300,000 distinct CDR3 sequences; just over 20% are singletons and the top ten take about 15%. This specimen was peripheral blood mononuclear cells (PBMCs), taken at new diagnosis, from a patient treated with antithyroid drugs. Receptors were obtained from a female donor with Graves disease. Each CDR3 is given with its conserved first and last residue. The D gene is left open where the match is weak. Expanded clones are given a class, and other clones once, few, many or no size at all.

d_gene,j_gene,v_gene,abundance,CDR3nt,CDR3aa
NA,TRBJ1-2,TRBV12-3/TRBV12-4,few,TGTGCCAGCAATAATAATGAACAGCGCCTTGGCTACACCTTC,CASNNNEQRLGYTF
TRBD2,TRBJ2-3,TRBV19,NA,TGTGCCAGTAGTCGGGGCGGGAGCAGCGATACGCAGTATTTT,CASSRGGSSDTQYF
NA,TRBJ2-5,TRBV4-3,NA,TGCGCCAGCAGCCCGGCATTCACCAGGGGCCAAGAGACCCAGTACTTC,CASSPAFTRGQETQYF
TRBD1,TRBJ2-3,TRBV29-1,NA,TGCAGCGTCCGGGACAGATACACAGATACGCAGTATTTT,CSVRDRYTDTQYF
TRBD1,TRBJ1-1,TRBV10-3,many,TGTGCCATCAGTAGTACAGGGGGGGCTGAAGCTTTCTTT,CAISSTGGAEAFF
NA,TRBJ1-3,TRBV20-1,NA,TGCAGTGCTAGTCAGGGTAGAGGAAACACCATATATTTT,CSASQGRGNTIYF
TRBD2,TRBJ2-2,TRBV5-5,once,TGTGCCGGCAGCTTGGTCGGGACTAGCGGGAGAGGCGGGGAGCTGTTTTTT,CAGSLVGTSGRGGELFF
TRBD1,TRBJ2-7,TRBV4-1,few,TGCGCCAGCAGCCAAACAGGGGACGCTTCCTACGAGCAGTACTTC,CASSQTGDASYEQYF
NA,TRBJ1-2,TRBV11-2,many,TGTGCCAGCACCTACTCCCGGGGAGATGGCTACACCTTC,CASTYSRGDGYTF
NA,TRBJ2-5,TRBV2,many,TGTGCCAGCAGAAGGGAGACCCAGTACTTC,CASRRETQYF
NA,TRBJ1-2,TRBV12-3/TRBV12-4,many,TGTGCCAGTGGGACGTACTATGGCTACACCTTC,CASGTYYGYTF
NA,TRBJ1-6,TRBV27,many,TGTGCCAGCAGTGTGAGGGAGTTGACAAATTCACCCCTCCACTTT,CASSVRELTNSPLHF
NA,TRBJ1-5,TRBV10-1,many,TGCGCCAGCAGCGACGGACAGAACGATCAGCCCCAGCATTTT,CASSDGQNDQPQHF
TRBD2,TRBJ2-1,TRBV19,few,TGTGCCAGTAGGAAGGCGGGAGAGGGGAATGAGCAGTTCTTC,CASRKAGEGNEQFF
TRBD1,TRBJ1-5,TRBV12-3/TRBV12-4,many,TGTGCCAGCAGTTTCACAGGGGGGCCCCAGCATTTT,CASSFTGGPQHF
NA,TRBJ2-3,TRBV10-3,many,TGTGCCATCAGTAAGGCGTCCCCCACAGATACGCAGTATTTT,CAISKASPTDTQYF
NA,TRBJ2-3,TRBV2,many,TGTGCCAGCACCCTGGGGGTGTCGGCGACGCAGTATTTT,CASTLGVSATQYF
NA,TRBJ2-1,TRBV7-2,NA,TGTGCCAGCAGCGGACTCCGATCCAATGAGCAGTTCTTC,CASSGLRSNEQFF
NA,TRBJ1-5,TRBV7-9,many,TGTGCCAGCAGTCCAGGGGATTATAGCAATCAGCCCCAGCATTTT,CASSPGDYSNQPQHF
TRBD2,TRBJ2-5,TRBV20-1,many,TGCAGTGCCCCCGAAACCCAGCGGGGGGAAGAGACCCAGTACTTC,CSAPETQRGEETQYF
NA,TRBJ2-3,TRBV5-1,many,TGCGCCAGCAGCTTAGTCCACCCCTCAGATACGCAGTATTTT,CASSLVHPSDTQYF
TRBD2,TRBJ2-1,TRBV20-1,many,TGCAGTGCTCTGCTAGCGGGGGGAACCTACAATGAGCAGTTCTTC,CSALLAGGTYNEQFF
NA,TRBJ2-5,TRBV10-3,many,TGTGCCATCATGGTTGGGGGGCCCGGGGGAGAGACCCAGTACTTC,CAIMVGGPGGETQYF
TRBD2,TRBJ2-1,TRBV6-5,many,TGTGCCAGCAGTTTGGAGTTTAGCGGGTACTCCTACAATGAGCAGTTCTTC,CASSLEFSGYSYNEQFF
NA,TRBJ1-5,TRBV27,NA,TGTGCCAGCACCCGCCCAGGGTTCAATCAGCCCCAGCATTTT,CASTRPGFNQPQHF
TRBD2,TRBJ2-7,TRBV20-1,many,TGCAGTGTCCCTTTCGATGTCGGGACTATCCATTACGAGCAGTACTTC,CSVPFDVGTIHYEQYF
TRBD2,TRBJ2-1,TRBV7-3,many,TGTGCCAGCAGCTTGGGTAGCGGGGGATTAAACAATGAGCAGTTCTTC,CASSLGSGGLNNEQFF
NA,TRBJ1-1,TRBV3-1,few,TGTGCCAGCAGCCCCATCCTAACGAACACTGAAGCTTTCTTT,CASSPILTNTEAFF
NA,TRBJ2-7,TRBV5-1,NA,TGCGCCAGCAGCTGGAGGTCGGGGCGTGTTGCCCACTACGAGCAGTACTTC,CASSWRSGRVAHYEQYF
TRBD2,TRBJ2-7,TRBV6-1,NA,TGTGCCAGCAGTCTCCTGACTAGCGGAAACTCCTACGAGCAGTACTTC,CASSLLTSGNSYEQYF
NA,TRBJ2-1,TRBV7-2,NA,TGTGCCAGCAGCTCGAAAGTAGGTGAGCAGTTCTTC,CASSSKVGEQFF
NA,TRBJ2-5,TRBV5-6,many,TGTGCCAGCAGCTTTAGCGCCCGTATAGAAGAGACCCAGTACTTC,CASSFSARIEETQYF
NA,TRBJ1-5,TRBV6-2/TRBV6-3,many,TGTGCCAGCAGTTACTCGGGGGCAAGCAATCAGCCCCAGCATTTT,CASSYSGASNQPQHF
NA,TRBJ2-7,TRBV28,many,TGTGCCAGCGGGAGTTTTTACGAGCAGTACTTC,CASGSFYEQYF
TRBD2,TRBJ2-1,TRBV6-1,many,TGTGCCAGTGGGCGGGGGGATTCCTACAATGAGCAGTTCTTC,CASGRGDSYNEQFF
TRBD1,TRBJ1-1,TRBV7-2,NA,TGTGCCAGCAGCACATACGCGGACAGGGTGAACACTGAAGCTTTCTTT,CASSTYADRVNTEAFF
NA,TRBJ2-7,TRBV20-1,many,TGCAGTGCCCGAGCCGGGGTCTCCTACGAGCAGTACTTC,CSARAGVSYEQYF
NA,TRBJ1-4,TRBV11-3,many,TGTGCCAGCAGCTCCCTCTGGAGCTCCGTAGGCGAAAAACTGTTTTTT,CASSSLWSSVGEKLFF
TRBD1,TRBJ2-7,TRBV2,many,TGTGCCAGCAGTGAGGGTCGACAGGGCCCCTACGAGCAGTACTTC,CASSEGRQGPYEQYF
NA,TRBJ2-1,TRBV6-4,NA,TGTGCCAGCAGGCGAGCCCCCAGCGGGCGATCCTACAATGAGCAGTTCTTC,CASRRAPSGRSYNEQFF
NA,TRBJ1-5,TRBV6-1,many,TGTACCAGCTATGACCTAGGGCTCCCCAATCAGCCCCAGCATTTT,CTSYDLGLPNQPQHF
NA,TRBJ2-5,TRBV20-1,NA,TGCAGTGCTAGCGGTGATACGGGCTCCCTTGGGCAAGAGACCCAGTACTTC,CSASGDTGSLGQETQYF
NA,TRBJ1-6,TRBV7-2,few,TGTGCCAGCAGCTCTACAGGGAACTTCCATAATTCACCCCTCCACTTT,CASSSTGNFHNSPLHF
NA,TRBJ1-2,TRBV11-2,many,TGTGCCAGCAGTTTACAGGGAGGGTATGGCTACACCTTC,CASSLQGGYGYTF
TRBD1,TRBJ1-1,TRBV11-2,NA,TGTGCCAGCAGCTTAGGGACAGGGCGTCCCACTGAAGCTTTCTTT,CASSLGTGRPTEAFF
NA,TRBJ2-1,TRBV27,once,TGTGCCAGCACCCCCCTCCCTAGTAGTTCCTACAATGAGCAGTTCTTC,CASTPLPSSSYNEQFF
NA,TRBJ1-2,TRBV7-9,many,TGTGCCAGCAGCTCGAACCGACAGGCTAACTATGGCTACACCTTC,CASSSNRQANYGYTF
TRBD1,TRBJ1-2,TRBV29-1,few,TGCAGCGTTGTTGAGACAGGGGGTGGCTACACCTTC,CSVVETGGGYTF
TRBD2,TRBJ2-7,TRBV9,many,TGTGCCAGCAGCTCCCCGGGAGGCGAGCAGTACTTC,CASSSPGGEQYF
TRBD1,TRBJ1-4,TRBV6-2/TRBV6-3,NA,TGTGCCAGCAGGCGCGCAGGGGGCGCGGGCGGTGAAAAACTGTTTTTT,CASRRAGGAGGEKLFF